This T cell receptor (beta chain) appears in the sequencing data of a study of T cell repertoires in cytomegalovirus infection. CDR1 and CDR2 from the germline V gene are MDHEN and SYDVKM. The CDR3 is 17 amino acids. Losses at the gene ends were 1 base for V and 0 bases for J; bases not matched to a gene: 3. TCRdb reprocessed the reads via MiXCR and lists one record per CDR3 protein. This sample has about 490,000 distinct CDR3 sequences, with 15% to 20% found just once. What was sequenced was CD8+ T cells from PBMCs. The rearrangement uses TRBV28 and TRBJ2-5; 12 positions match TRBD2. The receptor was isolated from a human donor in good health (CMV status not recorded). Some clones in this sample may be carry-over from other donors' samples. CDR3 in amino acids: CASSLSRLAGDQETQYF. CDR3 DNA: TGTGCCAGCAGTTTATCCCGACTAGCGGGAGACCAAGAGACCCAGTACTTC. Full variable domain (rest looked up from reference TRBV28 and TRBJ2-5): DVKVTQSSRYLVKRTGEKVFLECVQDMDHENMFWYRQDPGLGLRLIYFSYDVKMKEKGDIPEGYSVSREKKERFSLILESASTNQTSMYLCASSLSRLAGDQETQYFGPGTRLLVL.